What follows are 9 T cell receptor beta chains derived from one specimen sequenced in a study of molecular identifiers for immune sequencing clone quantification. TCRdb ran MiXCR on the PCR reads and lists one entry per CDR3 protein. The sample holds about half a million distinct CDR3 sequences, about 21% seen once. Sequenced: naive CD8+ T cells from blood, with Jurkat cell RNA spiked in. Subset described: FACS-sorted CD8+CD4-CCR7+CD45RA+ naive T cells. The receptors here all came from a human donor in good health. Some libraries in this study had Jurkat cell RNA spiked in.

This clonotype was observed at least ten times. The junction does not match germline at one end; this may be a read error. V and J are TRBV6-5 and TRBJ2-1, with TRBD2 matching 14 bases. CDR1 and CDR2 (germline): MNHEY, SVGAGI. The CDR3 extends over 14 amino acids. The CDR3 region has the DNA TGTGCCAGCAGCAAGACTAGCGGGAGGGCCCCCTACTCCTTT. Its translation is CASSKTSGRAPYSF.

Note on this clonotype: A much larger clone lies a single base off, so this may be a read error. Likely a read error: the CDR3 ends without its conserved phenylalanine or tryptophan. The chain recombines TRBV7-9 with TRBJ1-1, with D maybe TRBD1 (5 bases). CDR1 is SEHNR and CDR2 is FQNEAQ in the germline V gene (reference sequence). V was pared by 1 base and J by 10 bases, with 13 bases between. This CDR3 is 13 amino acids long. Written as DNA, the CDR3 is TGTGCCAGCAGCTTAGGGGCGGGGCTGCTAGCTTTCTCT. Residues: CASSLGAGLLAFS.

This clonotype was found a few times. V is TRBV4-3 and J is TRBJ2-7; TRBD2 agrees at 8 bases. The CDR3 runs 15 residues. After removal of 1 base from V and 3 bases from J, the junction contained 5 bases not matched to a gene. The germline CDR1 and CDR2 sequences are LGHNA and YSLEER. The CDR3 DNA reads TGCGCCAGCAGCCAAGTTGCGGGGGGACACTACGAGCAGTACTTC. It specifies CASSQVAGGHYEQYF.

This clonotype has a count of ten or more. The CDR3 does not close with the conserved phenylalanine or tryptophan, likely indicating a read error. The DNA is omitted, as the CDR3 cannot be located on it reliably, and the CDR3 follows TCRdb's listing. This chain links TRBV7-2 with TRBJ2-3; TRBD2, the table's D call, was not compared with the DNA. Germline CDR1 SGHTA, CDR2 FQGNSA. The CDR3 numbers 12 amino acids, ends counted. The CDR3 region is CASSQNRAQLYL.

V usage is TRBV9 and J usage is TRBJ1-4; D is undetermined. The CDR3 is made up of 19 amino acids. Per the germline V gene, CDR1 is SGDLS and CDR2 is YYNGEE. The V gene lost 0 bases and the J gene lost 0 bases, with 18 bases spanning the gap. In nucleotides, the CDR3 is TGTGCCAGCAGCGTAGATGGCGTTTCGAGTGAGGCAACTAATGAAAAACTGTTTTTT. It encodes CASSVDGVSSEATNEKLFF.

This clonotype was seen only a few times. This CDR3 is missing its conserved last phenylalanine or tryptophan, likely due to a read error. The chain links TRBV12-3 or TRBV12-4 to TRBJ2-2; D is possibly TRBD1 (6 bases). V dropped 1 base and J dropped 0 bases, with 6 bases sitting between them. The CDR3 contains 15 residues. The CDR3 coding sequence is TGTGCCAGCAGTTTAGGGACAGCGAACACCGGGGAGCTGTTTTCT. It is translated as CASSLGTANTGELFS.

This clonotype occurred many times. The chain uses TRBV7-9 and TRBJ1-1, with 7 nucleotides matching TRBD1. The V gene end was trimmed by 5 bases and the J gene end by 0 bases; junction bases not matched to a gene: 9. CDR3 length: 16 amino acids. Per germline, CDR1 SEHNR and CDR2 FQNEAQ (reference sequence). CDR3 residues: CASSPAGQPMNTEAFF. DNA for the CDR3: TGTGCCAGCAGCCCAGCGGGACAGCCCATGAACACTGAAGCTTTCTTT.

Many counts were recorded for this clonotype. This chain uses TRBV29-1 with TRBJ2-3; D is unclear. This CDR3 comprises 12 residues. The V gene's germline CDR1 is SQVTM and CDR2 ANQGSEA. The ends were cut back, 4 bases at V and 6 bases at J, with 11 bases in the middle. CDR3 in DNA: TGCAGCGTTGTTCACGGACCGGATACGCAGTATTTT. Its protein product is CSVVHGPDTQYF.

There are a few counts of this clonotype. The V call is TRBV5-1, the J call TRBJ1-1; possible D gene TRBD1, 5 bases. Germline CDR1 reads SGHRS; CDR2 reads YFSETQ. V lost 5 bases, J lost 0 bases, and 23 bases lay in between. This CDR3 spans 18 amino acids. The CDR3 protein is CASSSPTGARTMNTEAFF. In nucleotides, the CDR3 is TGCGCCAGCAGTAGTCCTACAGGTGCAAGAACTATGAACACTGAAGCTTTCTTT.